The 30 T cell receptor beta chains given below trace back to one sample, sequenced in a study of T-cell memory formation after mild COVID-19. TCRdb redid the calling of the 5' RACE reads with MiXCR, one entry per CDR3 protein. The sample carries 50,000 to 75,000 distinct CDR3 sequences, roughly 9.9% recorded once. Sequencing was carried out using PBMCs or a T cell subset sorted from them (not recorded which). The receptors stem from a man between 18 and 35 years old who had mild COVID-19 (a few samples of this study predate the infection). Cell type and time point are not known.

This clonotype has just a few counts. CDR3 coding DNA: TGTGCCAGCAGCTTAGTGGGGCCTAATCAGCCCCAGCATTTT. Amino acids: CASSLVGPNQPQHF. This chain joins TRBV7-2 and TRBJ1-5, with D tentatively TRBD1 (5 bases). From germline, CDR1 is SGHTA and CDR2 FQGNSA. V lost 1 base and J lost 4, with 8 bases in between. CDR3 length equals 14 residues.

This chain connects TRBV12-3 or TRBV12-4 to TRBJ2-5; D is uncertain. This CDR3 is 12 amino acids long. Trimming pared 10 bases from V and 2 bases from J, leaving 11 bases between. CDR3 bases: TGTGCCACCGGACCGCAGCAAGAGACCCAGTACTTC. Protein sequence: CATGPQQETQYF.

This clonotype was seen at least ten times. The V gene is TRBV7-2, the J gene TRBJ1-4; 8 bases line up with TRBD1. The CDR3 length is 15 residues. J was trimmed by 7 bases and V by 5 bases; bases with no gene match: 9. Germline V gene sequence: CDR1 SGHTA, CDR2 FQGNSA. The CDR3 loop is CASSIETGVGEKLFF. DNA for the CDR3: TGTGCCAGCAGCATAGAGACAGGGGTTGGTGAAAAACTGTTTTTT.

The chain joins TRBV7-2 to TRBJ1-1; 7 bases agree with TRBD1. From germline, CDR1 is SGHTA and CDR2 FQGNSA. The V and J ends lost 6 bases and 1 base, in that order; junction bases with no gene match: 5. The CDR3 extends over 14 amino acids. The CDR3 DNA sequence: TGTGCCAGCAGAACGGGACAGAGGAACACTGAAGCTTTCTTT. Encoded protein: CASRTGQRNTEAFF.

This clonotype was recorded many times. The V gene is TRBV20-1, the J gene TRBJ2-3; 14 bases match TRBD2. The V and J ends lost 5 bases and 3 bases, in that order; junction bases with no gene match: 7. CDR1 is DFQATT and CDR2 is SNEGSKA in the germline V gene (reference sequence). This CDR3 comprises 16 residues. The CDR3 sequence: CSADLGLAGGTDTQYF. The DNA of the CDR3 is TGCAGTGCTGATTTAGGACTAGCGGGAGGAACAGATACGCAGTATTTT.

The chain recombines TRBV11-2 with TRBJ2-2; TRBD2 matches at 9 bases. Germline V gene data show CDR1 as SGHAT and CDR2 as FQNNGV. This CDR3 has 14 residues. The ends lost 6 bases at V and 4 bases at J; junction bases unmatched: 3. The CDR3 sequence: CASRNSGGTGELFF. CDR3 nucleotides: TGTGCCAGCAGAAATAGCGGGGGCACCGGGGAGCTGTTTTTT.

There are many counts of this clonotype. This sequence joins TRBV7-8 and TRBJ2-5, with D maybe TRBD2 (6 bases). The CDR3 is made up of 13 amino acids. Deletions cut 2 bases from V and 4 bases from J, with 8 bases between. Germline values: CDR1 SGHVS, CDR2 FQNEAQ. The CDR3 DNA reads as TGTGCCAGCAGCTTAATGGGAGGAGAGACCCAGTACTTC. It translates to CASSLMGGETQYF.

The chain recombines TRBV5-6 with TRBJ2-3; 8 bases match TRBD2. CDR1 and CDR2 from the germline V gene are SGHDT and YYEEEE. J lost 4 bases, V lost 4 bases, and 8 bases had no gene match. The CDR3 sequence is 15 residues long. In DNA form, the CDR3 reads TGTGCCAGCAGCCACGGCGGGGGGACATCAGATACGCAGTATTTT. It specifies CASSHGGGTSDTQYF.

This clonotype was picked up a small number of times. The genes are TRBV7-3 and TRBJ1-1; D ambiguous. CDR3 length equals 13 residues. From germline, CDR1 is SGHTA and CDR2 FQGTGA. The V end lost 5 bases, the J end lost 1 base, and 8 bases lay between the germline ends. In DNA, the CDR3 is TGTGCCAGCAGCCCTGGACGGAACACTGAAGCTTTCTTT. Residues: CASSPGRNTEAFF.

This clonotype has a count of ten or more. This sequence joins TRBV20-1 and TRBJ1-1; unclear D gene. Germline values: CDR1 DFQATT, CDR2 SNEGSKA (reference sequence). The CDR3 extends over 11 amino acids. V was shortened by 3 bases and J by 10 bases, with 12 bases between the two germline ends. CDR3 region: CSARASLGAFF. The CDR3 DNA reads TGCAGTGCTAGGGCATCCCTGGGAGCTTTCTTT.

This clonotype has at least ten counts. This chain joins TRBV5-1 and TRBJ2-3; D is unresolved. The V gene lost 0 bases and the J gene lost 2 bases, with 10 bases spanning the gap. Germline V lookup: CDR1 SGHRS, CDR2 YFSETQ. CDR3 size: 15 residues. The CDR3 reads CASSLALDPTDTQYF. CDR3 in DNA: TGCGCCAGCAGCTTGGCCTTGGACCCCACAGATACGCAGTATTTT.

In this sample, this clonotype turned up many times. For the CDR3, the DNA is TGTGCCAGCAGCCGGCGGACCTCTGGGGCCAACGTCCTGACTTTC. Amino acids: CASSRRTSGANVLTF. The chain links TRBV12-3 or TRBV12-4 to TRBJ2-6; D uncertain. This CDR3 has 15 amino acids. V lost 6 bases and J 0 bases, leaving 9 bases between the germline ends.

The genes are TRBV25-1 and TRBJ2-5; no reliable D call. CDR1 is MGHDK, CDR2 SYGVNS, per germline. This CDR3 has 16 amino acids. V lost 6 bases to trimming and J lost 9 bases, with 26 bases between them. CDR3 region: CASRASTGRFSGAQYF. The DNA of the CDR3 is TGTGCCAGCAGGGCCTCGACGGGTCGTTTTTCTGGGGCCCAGTACTTC.

This clonotype has more than one count but fewer than ten. The rearrangement links TRBV9 to TRBJ2-4; 7 bases are shared with TRBD1. The CDR3 consists of 14 residues. The germline CDR1 and CDR2 sequences are SGDLS and YYNGEE. Losses at the gene ends were 4 bases for V and 6 bases for J; bases not matched to a gene: 7. The CDR3, as DNA: TGTGCCAGCAGCCCTGACGGACAGGCAAACATTCAGTACTTC. Protein: CASSPDGQANIQYF.

The sample holds one count of this clonotype. A much larger clone sits a single nucleotide away, making a read error possible. This chain links TRBV4-2 with TRBJ2-1, with D possibly being TRBD2 (6 bases). The CDR3 totals 16 residues. V lost 5 bases and J 2 bases, leaving 16 bases between the germline ends. CDR1 and CDR2 (germline): LGHNA, YNFKEQ. CDR3 region: CASSIGAGGPYNEQFF. CDR3 DNA sequence: TGTGCCAGCAGCATTGGGGCCGGGGGTCCCTACAATGAGCAGTTCTTC.

The chain employs TRBV18 and TRBJ1-2, with D hard to call. CDR1 KGHSH and CDR2 LQKENI come from the germline V gene. There are 13 residues in the CDR3. The V end lost 2 bases, the J end lost 7 bases, and 11 bases lay between the germline ends. The CDR3 DNA is TGTGCCAGCTCACCAGGGAGGTTAAGTGGCTACACCTTC. Protein: CASSPGRLSGYTF.

This clonotype has just a few counts. V and J are TRBV7-9 and TRBJ2-5; D call uncertain. Germline CDR1 is SEHNR and CDR2 is FQNEAQ (reference sequence). The CDR3 runs to 14 residues. Trimming removed 0 bases from V and 7 bases from J, with 12 bases in between. CDR3: CASSLARPSGTQYF. The CDR3 DNA reads TGTGCCAGCAGCTTAGCACGGCCCTCCGGGACCCAGTACTTC.

This clonotype was seen many times. V is TRBV4-3 and J is TRBJ2-2; D may correspond to TRBD1 or TRBD2 (6 bases each). V shed 4 bases and J shed 1 base, with 13 bases lying between them. The CDR3 has 16 amino acids. CDR1 is LGHNA and CDR2 is YSLEER in the germline V gene. CDR3 in amino acids: CASSPEGGQNTGELFF. Here the CDR3 DNA reads TGCGCCAGCAGCCCAGAGGGGGGACAGAACACCGGGGAGCTGTTTTTT.

There are a few counts of this clonotype. J is TRBJ2-1 and V is TRBV20-1; D not certain. The CDR3 runs to 12 residues. V was cut by 6 bases and J by 8 bases, with 14 bases left in between. Germline assignment: CDR1 DFQATT and CDR2 SNEGSKA (reference sequence). The CDR3: CSASRRVDEQFF. In nucleotides, the CDR3 is TGCAGTGCCAGTCGACGGGTTGATGAGCAGTTCTTC.

This clonotype was detected only a few times. V and J are TRBV7-8 and TRBJ2-5; a possible D gene is TRBD1 (5 bases). CDR3 length: 15 residues. V was shortened by 5 bases and J by 4 bases, with 17 bases between the two germline ends. Germline values: CDR1 SGHVS, CDR2 FQNEAQ. The CDR3 loop is CASSPGPGFGETQYF. CDR3 coding DNA: TGTGCCAGCAGCCCCGGGCCAGGGTTCGGAGAGACCCAGTACTTC.

This clonotype was seen more than once but under ten times. This chain uses TRBV12-3 or TRBV12-4 with TRBJ1-5, with D hard to call. The CDR3 contains 14 residues. The V and J ends lost 3 bases and 0 bases respectively, with 6 bases between them. This CDR3 is CASSFRDSNQPQHF. The DNA for the CDR3 is TGTGCCAGCAGTTTTAGGGATAGCAATCAGCCCCAGCATTTT.

This clonotype turned up a few times. V gene TRBV12-3 or TRBV12-4 combines with J gene TRBJ1-6; D call uncertain. The CDR3 sequence is 13 residues long. V was clipped by 3 bases and J by 9 bases, with 9 bases between them. Here the CDR3 reads CASSLVGPSPLHF. CDR3 DNA sequence: TGTGCCAGCAGTTTGGTAGGCCCTTCACCCCTCCACTTT.

In nucleotides, the CDR3 is TGTGCCAGCAGTCCTAGCGGGGTCTACACAGATACGCAGTATTTT. It is translated as CASSPSGVYTDTQYF. J is TRBJ2-3 and V is TRBV12-3 or TRBV12-4; 9 positions match TRBD2. Germline trimming cut 5 bases from V and 2 bases from J; bases unmatched to any gene: 5. This CDR3 has 15 residues.

The J gene is TRBJ2-5, the V gene TRBV18, with D perhaps being TRBD1 or TRBD2 (6 bases each). Trimming took off 2 bases at V and 6 bases at J, with 13 bases between the two ends. CDR3 length equals 14 residues. Germline lookup yields CDR1 KGHSH and CDR2 LQKENI. The DNA of the CDR3 is TGTGCCAGCTCACCAAGGGGGGACGGACAGACCCAGTACTTC. Translation gives CASSPRGDGQTQYF.

This clonotype was counted between two and nine times. V gene TRBV30 combines with J gene TRBJ1-2; no clear D. Germline V gene lookup returns CDR1 GTSNPN and CDR2 SVGIG (reference sequence). Trimming took off 0 bases at V and 2 bases at J, with 7 bases between the two ends. The CDR3 is 13 residues long. CDR3 in amino acids: CAWSVASNYGYTF. The CDR3 DNA is TGTGCCTGGAGTGTTGCCTCGAACTATGGCTACACCTTC.

Only a few counts were recorded for this clonotype. The chain recombines TRBV4-3 with TRBJ2-7, with 9 bases matching TRBD1. Germline CDR1 LGHNA, CDR2 YSLEER. Losses at the gene ends were 0 bases for V and 3 bases for J; bases not matched to a gene: 12. This CDR3 region has 18 residues. The DNA of the CDR3 is TGCGCCAGCAGCCAAGATTGGGGACAGGGTTATATCGGCTACGAGCAGTACGTC. Translating it yields CASSQDWGQGYIGYEQYV.

This clonotype was observed a handful of times. The rearrangement uses TRBV7-2 and TRBJ2-2; possibly TRBD2 for D (5 bases). The CDR3 has 14 residues. Trimming cost V 5 bases and J 6 bases, with 13 bases left between them. CDR1 is SGHTA, CDR2 FQGNSA, per germline. The CDR3 bases are TGTGCCAGCAGCCCCGGGGTCTCAGCCGGGGAGCTGTTTTTT. The encoded protein is CASSPGVSAGELFF.

This clonotype was seen only a few times. This chain uses TRBV7-3 with TRBJ1-1; D ambiguous. The CDR3 is made up of 14 amino acids. CDR1 is SGHTA and CDR2 is FQGTGA in the germline V gene. Trimming removed 5 bases from V and 4 bases from J, with 14 bases in between. As DNA, the CDR3 is TGTGCCAGCAGCCGGGATGAGGGAAGCACTGAAGCTTTCTTT. This codes for CASSRDEGSTEAFF.

This clonotype came up many times. The genes are TRBV27 and TRBJ2-2; D gene unclear. The V gene's germline CDR1 is MNHEY and CDR2 SMNVEV (reference sequence). V was shortened by 0 bases and J by 4 bases, with 9 bases between the two germline ends. The CDR3 totals 15 residues. The CDR3 reads CASSLSHPRTGELFF. CDR3 bases: TGTGCCAGCAGTTTATCGCATCCTCGCACCGGGGAGCTGTTTTTT.

At least ten counts were recorded for this clonotype. The J gene is TRBJ2-1, the V gene TRBV5-1; unclear D gene. Trimming left V 0 bases short and J 4 bases short, with 5 bases between. This CDR3 spans 13 amino acids. CDR1 and CDR2 from the germline V gene are SGHRS and YFSETQ. Here the CDR3 DNA reads TGCGCCAGCAGCTTGGGGTGGTACAATGAGCAGTTCTTC. Translated: CASSLGWYNEQFF.